The next 31 T cell receptor delta chains were all read from a single sample in a study of γδ T cells in repeated Plasmodium falciparum infection. TCRdb made new clone calls on the multiplex PCR reads using CATT. This sample has 75,000 to 95,000 delta-chain clones, with 0.8% to 1% found just once. Gammadelta T cells were flow-sorted from PBMC into Vgamma9/Vdelta2+ and Vdelta2-negative populations for bulk analysis. Sequencing input: gamma-delta T cells from blood. The receptor source for this set is a pool of human donors (malaria-infected and uninfected, not separated).

As regards this clone: Since a far larger clone is one base different, this is likely a read error. This sample also contains other DNA sequences that code for the same CDR3. The chain is built from TRDV2 and TRDJ1; TRDD3 is a possible D gene (6 bases). The CDR3 is 18 residues long. V lost 3 bases, J lost 5 bases, and 27 bases lay in between. Germline lookup yields CDR1 GEAIGNYY and CDR2 EKD. Here the CDR3 DNA reads TGTGCCTGTGACGCCAACGGTACCGGGGGACTCAAGGTGGATAAACTCATCTTT. Protein sequence: CACDANGTGGLKVDKLIF.

On this clone itself: The mismatch at residue 8 between this DNA's translation and the TCRdb protein of a much larger clone likely reflects a read error; the protein shown is translated from the DNA. The V gene is TRDV2, but the J gene lacks a call; TRDD3 reflects the table's D call only, with no check against the DNA. The CDR3 loop spans 15 amino acids. Germline V gene lookup returns CDR1 GEAIGNYY and CDR2 EKD. CDR3 residues: CACDKLGNTRRLLIF. In nucleotides, the CDR3 is TGTGCCTGTGACAAACTGGGGAATACGCGTCGTCTTCTCATCTTT.

This clone was picked up a small number of times. TCRdb shows a much larger clone's protein in place of this DNA's translation, and the two differ at residue 8, likely through a read error; the protein shown is translated from the DNA. The chain recombines TRDV1 with TRDJ1, with D possibly being TRDD2 (5 bases). Trimming stripped 4 bases from V and 8 bases from J, with 20 bases between. Germline lookup yields CDR1 TSWWSYY and CDR2 QGS. The CDR3 sequence is 15 residues long. CDR3 DNA: TGTGCTCTTGGGGCTGCCTTCATGTTTCAGGGAAAACTCATCTTT. It yields the protein CALGAAFMFQGKLIF.

This clone is medium-sized (0.01 to 0.1%) in the sample. Other nucleotide sequences in the sample specify the same CDR3. The CDR3 DNA reads as TGTGCTCTTGGGGACCCCTGCCACCTTCCTACCCCATGGGGGATATTAGGGGAGTCACTCATCTTT. Translation gives CALGDPCHLPTPWGILGESLIF. V usage is TRDV1 and J usage is TRDJ1; D could derive from TRDD2 or TRDD3 (9 bases each). This CDR3 has 22 residues. Germline V lookup: CDR1 TSWWSYY, CDR2 QGS. V was pared by 3 bases and J by 10 bases, with 42 bases between.

This clone has ten or more counts. This sample includes further DNA sequences coding for the same CDR3. The chain recombines TRAV38-2/DV8 with TRDJ1; TRDD2 might be the D (9 bases). The V end was cut by 2 bases, the J end by 0 bases, with 47 bases between. There are 27 residues in the CDR3. Germline CDR1 reads TSESDYY; CDR2 reads QEAYKQQN. The CDR3 nucleotides read TGTGCTTATAGGAGTCGGGGGGGGAAAACCTTCCTACGCGCTCTCCGTACTGGGGGTCCTCACACCGATAAACTCATCTTT. Translation: CAYRSRGGKTFLRALRTGGPHTDKLIF.

Turning to this clone: This DNA's translation differs at residue 10 from TCRdb's protein, which comes from a much larger clone; a read error is likely, and the protein shown is translated from the DNA. This chain links TRDV1 with TRDJ1; weak D call: TRDD3 (5 bases). Trimming stripped 2 bases from V and 4 bases from J, with 14 bases between. The germline V gene has CDR1 TSWWSYY and CDR2 QGS. The length of the CDR3 is 15 residues. The CDR3 spells CALGESPRWGDKLIF. DNA for the CDR3: TGTGCTCTTGGGGAATCGCCCCGTTGGGGCGATAAACTCATCTTT.

This clone was found a few times. For this DNA, TCRdb reports the protein of a much larger clone, which diverges at residue 8, most likely from a read error; the protein presented here is translated directly from the DNA. The rearrangement links TRDV2 to TRDJ2, with 9 positions matching TRDD3. With V trimmed by 0 bases and J by 4 bases, 17 bases remained unmatched. Germline-derived CDR1 and CDR2 are GEAIGNYY and EKD. This CDR3 has 20 residues. Here the CDR3 reads CACDTVSLLGDAPGTAQLFF. The CDR3 nucleotides are TGTGCCTGTGACACCGTCAGCCTTCTGGGGGATGCTCCCGGGACAGCACAACTCTTCTTT.

This clone was seen only a few times. The TCRdb record carries a much larger clone's protein, which differs from this DNA's translation at residue 4; a read error is the likely cause, and the protein listed here is the DNA translation. CDR3 nucleotides: TGTGCTCTTGCGGCCTTAATCCCAAGTGGGGATACGAAACTCATCTTT. The encoded protein is CALAALIPSGDTKLIF. The chain has TRDV1 and TRDJ1; TRDD3 matches 9 bases. After removal of 7 bases from V and 8 bases from J, the junction contained 17 bases not matched to a gene. Germline V gene lookup returns CDR1 TSWWSYY and CDR2 QGS. The length of the CDR3 is 16 residues.

This clone was seen more than once but under ten times. The amino acid sequence in TCRdb belongs to a much larger clone and departs from this DNA's translation at residue 9, likely a sequencing read error; the sequence shown is translated from the DNA. Other DNA sequences in this sample translate to the same CDR3. The V call is TRDV2, the J call TRDJ3; a weak D match, TRDD3 (5 bases). TCRdb is silent on the J gene; assignment here came from matching the DNA to germline. V lost 1 base to trimming and J lost 5 bases, with 11 bases between them. Germline V CDR1 and CDR2: GEAIGNYY, EKD. This CDR3 comprises 16 residues. The CDR3 protein is CACDTRDSRDTRQMFF. The CDR3, as DNA: TGTGCCTGTGACACTCGGGATTCCAGGGACACCCGACAGATGTTTTTC.

Only a few counts were recorded for this clone. This sequence is one base from a far larger clone and is likely a read error. In the same sample, other DNA sequences code for this CDR3. V gene TRDV1 combines with J gene TRDJ1, with 9 bases fitting TRDD3. The germline CDR1 and CDR2 sequences are TSWWSYY and QGS. After removal of 3 bases from V and 0 bases from J, the junction contained 23 bases not matched to a gene. The CDR3 spans 22 residues. The CDR3 sequence is CALGDYLPIGIHWGTHTDKLIF. In DNA form, the CDR3 reads TGTGCTCTTGGGGACTATCTACCCATCGGTATTCACTGGGGGACACACACCGATAAACTCATCTTT.

In the case of this clone: TCRdb's entry gives the protein of a much larger clone, which mismatches this DNA's translation at residue 9, likely from a read error; the protein reported here is translated from the DNA. The gene calls are TRDV2 and TRDJ1, with 7 bases lining up with TRDD3. TCRdb lists no J gene, so it was determined here by aligning the DNA to germline. Germline-derived CDR1 and CDR2 are GEAIGNYY and EKD. The CDR3 is 19 residues long. V dropped 4 bases and J dropped 0; count of bases not matched to a gene: 19. This CDR3 is CACEPLLGGETPYTDKLIF. CDR3 nucleotide sequence: TGTGCCTGTGAACCACTTCTGGGGGGCGAAACCCCGTACACCGATAAACTCATCTTT.

This clone has just a few counts. The protein held in TCRdb is that of a much larger clone and does not match this DNA's translation at residue 7, likely because of a read error; the protein shown is translated from the DNA. The rearrangement links TRDV2 to TRDJ1, with 10 bases that match TRDD3. The J gene is absent in TCRdb and was assigned here via DNA matching to germline. Trimming removed 0 bases from V and 0 bases from J; junction bases left unmatched: 21. This CDR3 comprises 22 residues. Per germline, CDR1 GEAIGNYY and CDR2 EKD. The CDR3 reads CACDTGNLYRLGDLEYTDKLIF. CDR3 sequence (DNA): TGTGCCTGTGACACCGGGAATTTGTATCGACTGGGGGATTTGGAATACACCGATAAACTCATCTTT.

The V call is TRDV2, the J call TRDJ1, with 7 bases lining up with TRDD3. Because TCRdb records no J gene, it was assigned here through a match of the DNA to germline. V dropped 0 bases and J dropped 6; count of bases not matched to a gene: 9. The CDR3 spans 15 residues. Germline CDR1 GEAIGNYY, CDR2 EKD. Written as DNA, the CDR3 is TGTGCCTGTGACACCCCATTATCTGGGGGTAATAAACTCATCTTT. This codes for CACDTPLSGGNKLIF.

Turning to this clone: Only one base separates this from a far larger clonotype, so it likely reflects a read error. This sample includes further DNA sequences coding for the same CDR3. V usage is TRDV1 and J usage is TRDJ3, with TRDD3 as a possible D gene (8 bases). The J gene comes from matching the DNA to germline here; TCRdb lacks it. The CDR3 is made up of 25 amino acids. Trimming left V 3 bases short and J 0 bases short, with 33 bases between. The germline CDR1 and CDR2 sequences are TSWWSYY and QGS. CDR3 sequence reads: CALGDPIFLQGDNRADSWDTRQMFF. CDR3 DNA: TGTGCTCTTGGGGATCCGATTTTCCTACAGGGGGATAACCGTGCGGACTCCTGGGACACCCGACAGATGTTTTTC.

This clone turned up a few times. TCRdb has a much larger clone's protein, which differs at residue 14 from the translation of this DNA, likely because of a read error; what is shown is the protein translated from the DNA. This rearrangement joins TRDV2 to TRDJ1; 7 bases map to TRDD3. TCRdb leaves out the J gene; it was filled in here by matching the DNA to germline. The CDR3 runs to 18 residues. CDR1 is GEAIGNYY and CDR2 is EKD in the germline V gene. The CDR3 reads CACDTGLGKGLGTGKLIF. CDR3 bases: TGTGCCTGTGACACCGGACTGGGGAAGGGTCTGGGCACCGGTAAACTCATCTTT.

On this clone: This probably arose from a read error, given a far larger clone one base away. In the same sample, other DNA sequences code for this CDR3. J is TRDJ1 and V is TRDV1; the match to TRDD3 covers 7 bases. With 5 bases clipped from V and 0 bases from J, the junction kept 18 bases outside the gene matches. The CDR3 contains 19 residues. Germline lookup yields CDR1 TSWWSYY and CDR2 QGS. The CDR3 region has the DNA TGTGCTCTTGGGAATTCTGGGTATTGGGGGACAGAATACACCGATAAACTCATCTTT. It translates to CALGNSGYWGTEYTDKLIF.

This clone was counted at least ten times. The chain carries TRDV1 and TRDJ1; 9 nucleotides align to TRDD3. The CDR3 has 21 residues. CDR1 and CDR2 from the germline V gene are TSWWSYY and QGS. Trimming took 0 bases from V and 6 from J; bases not matched to a gene: 23. For the CDR3, the DNA is TGTGCTCTTGGGGAACTATCGGGGTTTCCCGGGGCGTACTGGGGGAAATATAAACTCATCTTT. Translating it yields CALGELSGFPGAYWGKYKLIF.

In this sample, this clone turned up many times. The protein given by TCRdb reflects a much larger clone and differs at residue 9 from this DNA's translation, likely from a read error; the protein shown is the DNA's translation. This sequence joins TRDV1 and TRDJ1; 9 bases are a match to TRDD3. The CDR3 contains 25 residues. Germline V gene lookup returns CDR1 TSWWSYY and CDR2 QGS. Trimming took 0 bases from V and 2 from J; bases not matched to a gene: 31. In DNA, the CDR3 is TGTGCTCTTGGGGAACTATGGGCGCTCCTACGTTCCACTGGGGGAAAACAGGGGGAGACCGATAAACTCATCTTT. Translation gives CALGELWALLRSTGGKQGETDKLIF.

This clone has a handful of counts. The protein TCRdb gives is from a much larger clone and does not agree with this DNA's translation at residue 5, likely a read error; the protein shown here comes from the DNA. This sequence joins TRDV1 and TRDJ1; D possibly corresponds to TRDD3 (10 bases). In germline, CDR1 is TSWWSYY, CDR2 QGS. There are 18 residues in the CDR3. With 1 base removed from V and 10 bases from J, the gap between germline ends came to 28 bases. The CDR3 sequence: CALGEPPSYFTGGFGLIF. The CDR3 DNA sequence: TGTGCTCTTGGGGAACCGCCTTCCTACTTTACTGGGGGATTCGGACTCATCTTT.

For this clone: The mismatch at residue 15 between this DNA's translation and the TCRdb protein of a much larger clone likely reflects a read error; the protein shown is translated from the DNA. The chain couples TRDV1 to TRDJ1, with 8 nucleotides matching TRDD3. The V segment lost 2 bases and the J segment 9 bases; nucleotides outside the gene matches: 20. The germline gives CDR1 TSWWSYY, CDR2 QGS. The length of the CDR3 is 18 residues. This CDR3 is CALGECGVLGVGEGELIF. For the CDR3, the DNA is TGTGCTCTTGGGGAATGCGGAGTACTGGGGGTCGGAGAGGGTGAACTCATCTTT.

This clone was recorded a few times. It differs at one base from a far larger clone, so likely a read error. The identical CDR3 is also encoded by other nucleotide sequences in the sample. Here the CDR3 reads CACDTVGSWDTRQMFF. The DNA for the CDR3 is TGTGCCTGCGACACCGTGGGATCCTGGGACACCCGACAGATGTTTTTC. This chain connects TRDV2 to TRDJ3, with D unresolved. The J gene was not available in TCRdb and was assigned here by matching the DNA to germline segments. Germline assignment: CDR1 GEAIGNYY and CDR2 EKD. This CDR3 is built from 16 residues.

This clone was seen more than once but under ten times. A read error likely explains this, since a far larger clone differs by one base. The sample carries other DNA sequences with the same CDR3. V gene TRDV2 was called; the J gene was not; the table's D gene call, TRDD3, was not cross checked with the DNA. From germline, CDR1 is GEAIGNYY and CDR2 EKD. This CDR3 spans 15 amino acids. CDR3 region: CACDNRWGRADKLIF. The DNA for the CDR3 is TGTGCCTGTGACAACCGCTGGGGGAGGGCCGATAAACTCATCTTC.

This clone was recorded many times. The protein given by TCRdb reflects a much larger clone and differs at residue 9 from this DNA's translation, likely from a read error; the protein shown is the DNA's translation. The rearrangement links TRDV2 to TRDJ3; 8 nucleotides match TRDD3. Here the J gene came from matching the DNA to germline, since TCRdb omits it. Trimming removed 4 bases from V and 2 bases from J; junction bases left unmatched: 9. The CDR3 length is 18 residues. Germline V lookup: CDR1 GEAIGNYY, CDR2 EKD. CDR3 residues: CACDYGGSRAWDTRQMFF. For the CDR3, the DNA is TGTGCCTGTGATTATGGGGGATCCCGAGCCTGGGACACCCGACAGATGTTTTTC.

This clone was seen only a few times. The protein that TCRdb holds for this DNA derives from a much larger clone and differs from the translated DNA at residue 10, which likely indicates a read error; the protein shown here is translated from the DNA. This sequence joins TRDV1 and TRDJ1; 8 nucleotides match TRDD3. The J gene is absent in TCRdb and was assigned here via DNA matching to germline. Per the germline V gene, CDR1 is TSWWSYY and CDR2 is QGS. The CDR3 is made up of 18 amino acids. V lost 3 bases to trimming and J lost 0 bases; unmatched junction nucleotides: 12. In nucleotides, the CDR3 is TGTGCTCTTGGGGAGACGCCTGGGGGACACGGGTACACCGATAAACTCATCTTT. Residues: CALGETPGGHGYTDKLIF.

This clone turned up a few times. A far larger clone is a single base away, which makes a read error likely. Other DNA sequences in this specimen translate into the identical CDR3. A V gene of TRDV2 was called, but no J gene was assigned; TRDD3, as called in the table, went unchecked against the DNA. The germline V gene encodes CDR1 GEAIGNYY and CDR2 EKD. The CDR3 consists of 16 residues. For the CDR3, the DNA is TGTGCCTGTGACACGATGGGGGATACGGACACCGATAAACTTATCTTT. Its protein is CACDTMGDTDTDKLIF.

On this clone itself: TCRdb attributes to this sequence the protein of a much larger clone, which differs from the DNA translation at residue 5; a read error is likely, and the protein displayed is translated from the DNA. The chain couples TRDV1 to TRDJ1; 11 bases fit TRDD3. TCRdb lists no J gene, so it was determined here by aligning the DNA to germline. After removal of 5 bases from V and 3 bases from J, the junction contained 29 bases not matched to a gene. The length of the CDR3 is 23 residues. Germline-derived CDR1 and CDR2 are TSWWSYY and QGS. The CDR3 reads CALGCLVRFGRLGDTHSSDKLIF. The CDR3 region has the DNA TGTGCTCTTGGGTGCCTTGTACGCTTCGGAAGGTTGGGGGATACGCATTCTTCCGATAAACTCATCTTT.

This clone was observed a few times. Only one base separates this from a far larger clonotype, so it likely reflects a read error. The same CDR3 can be traced to other DNA sequences in this sample. The chain combines TRDV1 with TRDJ1; D is uncertain. V was clipped by 2 bases and J by 0 bases, with 16 bases between them. Germline lookup yields CDR1 TSWWSYY and CDR2 QGS. The CDR3 consists of 17 residues. The CDR3 sequence: CALGEYEGSLNTDKLIF. CDR3 nucleotides: TGTGCTCTTGGGGAATACGAGGGGTCCCTAAACACCGATAAACTCATCTTT.

A remark on this clone: TCRdb attributes to this sequence the protein of a much larger clone, which differs from the DNA translation at residue 21; a read error is likely, and the protein displayed is translated from the DNA. The rearrangement links TRDV1 to TRDJ1; 9 nucleotides line up with TRDD3. The CDR3 totals 22 residues. Germline CDR1 reads TSWWSYY; CDR2 reads QGS. CDR3 residues: CALGELSYGDWGIEEYTDKLTF. The CDR3 region has the DNA TGTGCTCTTGGGGAACTATCCTACGGGGATTGGGGGATAGAAGAGTACACCGATAAACTCACCTTT.

The sample holds many counts of this clone. This may come from a read error, since a much larger clone is one base off. In the same sample, other DNA sequences code for this CDR3. The chain uses TRDV2 and TRDJ1, with TRDD3 matching 9 bases. CDR1 and CDR2 (germline): GEAIGNYY, EKD. This CDR3 has 16 amino acids. CDR3 bases: TGTGCCTGTGACGTTCTGGGGGATTTTGGGACCGATAAACTCATTTTT. Protein product: CACDVLGDFGTDKLIF.

This clone was seen many times. This DNA translates differently at residue 13 from the TCRdb protein, which is that of a much larger clone; a read error is likely, and the protein shown is the DNA's own translation. The gene calls are TRDV1 and TRDJ1; 8 positions match TRDD3. The J gene is not listed in TCRdb, so it was assigned here from a DNA match to germline. This CDR3 contains 18 residues. J gave up 5 bases and V 5 bases, and 19 bases lay outside the gene matches. Germline lookup yields CDR1 TSWWSYY and CDR2 QGS. CDR3 coding DNA: TGTGCTCTTGGGACACTTCCGGGAGGTGGGGGATGGGGGGATAAACTCATCTTT. Residues: CALGTLPGGGGWGDKLIF.

Details on this clone: This DNA translates differently at residue 5 from the TCRdb protein, which is that of a much larger clone; a read error is likely, and the protein shown is the DNA's own translation. The V gene call reads TRDV2; no J gene was called; no DNA check was done on the table's D call, TRDD3. CDR3 length: 18 amino acids. Per the germline V gene, CDR1 is GEAIGNYY and CDR2 is EKD. The DNA for the CDR3 is TGTGCCTGTGACATCGTAACCCCACTGGGGGACCGCTCCGGGTTGCTCATCTTT. Amino acid sequence: CACDIVTPLGDRSGLLIF.